One sample yielded the 18 T cell receptor beta chains listed below, sequenced in a study of blood T cell repertoires in COVID-19. Some clones are missing from TCRdb's copy, which holds only in-frame ones; the method was immunoSEQ multiplex PCR. The profile covers 60,000 to 65,000 clones, with roughly 71% appearing a single time and roughly 27% taken by the ten largest. Sample: peripheral blood. The receptors were sampled from a woman aged 80 or over with acute or convalescent COVID-19.

The V and J genes are TRBV19 and TRBJ1-2; 7 bases are shared with TRBD1. This CDR3 is built from 12 residues. Germline trimming cut 4 bases from V and 7 bases from J; bases unmatched to any gene: 3. Germline V gene data show CDR1 as LNHDA and CDR2 as SQIVND (reference sequence). CDR3 DNA: TGTGCCAGTAGTACAGACAGGGTTGGCTACACCTTC. This codes for CASSTDRVGYTF. Looking up the rest from reference TRBV19 and TRBJ1-2 gives the full variable domain: DGGITQSPKYLFRKEGQNVTLSCEQNLNHDAMYWYRQDPGQGLRLIYYSQIVNDFQKGDIAEGYSVSREKKESFPLTVTSAQKNPTAFYLCASSTDRVGYTFGSGTRLTVV.

Note on this clone: One end of the junction varies from germline; a read error may be responsible. This chain links TRBV19 with TRBJ1-3; tentative D call: TRBD1 (6 bases). This CDR3 contains 14 residues. Germline CDR1 is LNHDA and CDR2 is SQIVND (reference sequence). For the CDR3, the DNA is TGTGCCAGTAGTCAACCAGGGGATAGAAACATCATATATTTT. It specifies CASSQPGDRNIIYF. Full variable domain (outside the CDR3, taken from reference TRBV19 and TRBJ1-3): DGGITQSPKYLFRKEGQNVTLSCEQNLNHDAMYWYRQDPGQGLRLIYYSQIVNDFQKGDIAEGYSVSREKKESFPLTVTSAQKNPTAFYLCASSQPGDRNIIYFGEGSWLTVV.

The chain joins TRBV4-2 to TRBJ2-7; tentatively, D is TRBD1 (6 bases). Germline V lookup: CDR1 LGHNA, CDR2 YNFKEQ. Trimming removed 0 bases from V and 9 bases from J, with 15 bases in between. The CDR3 has 14 residues. As DNA, the CDR3 is TGTGCCAGCAGCCAAGATCTCGGACCACAGGGGCAGTACTTC. Translation: CASSQDLGPQGQYF.

The genes are TRBV29-1 and TRBJ1-1; no clear D gene. From germline, CDR1 is SQVTM and CDR2 ANQGSEA. The CDR3 sequence is 13 residues long. Trimming left V 8 bases short and J 5 bases short, with 18 bases between. This CDR3 reads CSWSPGSGTEAFF. Written as DNA, the CDR3 is TGCAGCTGGTCCCCGGGAAGTGGGACTGAAGCTTTCTTT.

The rearrangement joins TRBV7-8 to TRBJ2-2; D is undetermined. This CDR3 region has 15 residues. Germline V lookup: CDR1 SGHVS, CDR2 FQNEAQ. Trimming cost V 3 bases and J 1 base, with 9 bases left between them. The CDR3: CASSFKPGNTGELFF. CDR3 sequence (DNA): TGTGCCAGCAGCTTTAAACCAGGGAACACCGGGGAGCTGTTTTTT.

V gene TRBV18 combines with J gene TRBJ2-5; no clear D. This CDR3 is 13 amino acids long. Trimming took off 3 bases at V and 0 bases at J, with 5 bases between the two ends. Germline values: CDR1 KGHSH, CDR2 LQKENI. CDR3 amino acids: CASSPNYQETQYF. CDR3 DNA: TGTGCCAGCTCACCCAACTACCAAGAGACCCAGTACTTC.

This clone was found a few times. The chain employs TRBV7-9 and TRBJ1-2; 9 positions agree with TRBD1. Germline trimming cut 2 bases from V and 6 bases from J; bases unmatched to any gene: 7. CDR1 is SEHNR and CDR2 is FQNEAQ in the germline V gene (reference sequence). This CDR3 comprises 15 residues. The CDR3 coding sequence is TGTGCCAGCAGCTTACCGGACAGGGGTAAAGATGGCTACACCTTC. This sequence encodes CASSLPDRGKDGYTF.

This sequence joins TRBV12-3 or TRBV12-4 and TRBJ1-4; perhaps TRBD1 as D (5 bases). The CDR3 runs to 12 residues. V lost 8 bases and J lost 11, with 15 bases in between. DNA of the CDR3: TGTGCCAGCTCCATTGGGGCAACCAAACTGTTTTTT. Residues: CASSIGATKLFF.

The chain couples TRBV28 to TRBJ2-5, with 7 positions matching TRBD2. CDR3 size: 14 residues. CDR1 and CDR2 (germline): MDHEN, SYDVKM. V lost 2 bases to trimming and J lost 1 base; unmatched junction nucleotides: 1. CDR3: CASSLGTIQETQYF. For the CDR3, the DNA is TGTGCCAGCAGTTTAGGGACTATCCAAGAGACCCAGTACTTC.

This clone was seen only a few times. The V call is TRBV19, the J call TRBJ2-7; 8 positions match TRBD1. CDR1 and CDR2 (germline): LNHDA, SQIVND (reference sequence). The CDR3 totals 13 residues. V trimming: 5 bases; J trimming: 5 bases; junction bases outside the gene matches: 5. Here the CDR3 reads CASSRQGAHEQYF. CDR3 DNA sequence: TGTGCCAGTAGTCGGCAGGGGGCCCACGAGCAGTACTTC.

The chain recombines TRBV6-5 with TRBJ2-3, with 8 bases matching TRBD2. The V gene end was trimmed by 7 bases and the J gene end by 6 bases; junction bases not matched to a gene: 9. Germline lookup yields CDR1 MNHEY and CDR2 SVGAGI. The CDR3 is 14 amino acids. CDR3: CASTPGRAIDTQYF. As DNA, the CDR3 is TGTGCCAGCACCCCCGGGAGGGCCATTGATACGCAGTATTTT.

The V gene is TRBV5-1, the J gene TRBJ1-6; no reliable D call. CDR1 and CDR2 from the germline V gene are SGHRS and YFSETQ. This CDR3 has 13 residues. The V and J ends lost 0 bases and 7 bases respectively, with 5 bases between them. CDR3 region: CASSLAGNSPLHF. The CDR3 DNA is TGCGCCAGCAGCTTGGCCGGGAATTCACCCCTCCACTTT. The full variable domain, rest sourced from reference TRBV5-1 and TRBJ1-6, is KAGVTQTPRYLIKTRGQQVTLSCSPISGHRSVSWYQQTPGQGLQFLFEYFSETQRNKGNFPGRFSGRQFSNSRSEMNVSTLELGDSALYLCASSLAGNSPLHFGNGTRLTVT.

The CDR3 loop is CASSKPMDRLIIGFGELFF. The CDR3 DNA reads as TGTGCCAGCAGCAAACCCATGGACAGGTTAATCATCGGTTTCGGGGAGCTGTTTTTT. The chain is built from TRBV21-1 and TRBJ2-2; the table assigns TRBD1, which was not confirmed against the DNA. TRBV21-1 is a listed pseudogene. The length of the CDR3 is 19 residues.

This clone appeared once. The chain carries TRBV19 and TRBJ2-3; D remains unclear. Looked up from germline, CDR1 is LNHDA and CDR2 is SQIVND (reference sequence). The CDR3 loop spans 13 amino acids. Trimming stripped 3 bases from V and 2 bases from J, with 6 bases between. CDR3 coding DNA: TGTGCCAGTAGTATTGCGGTCACAGATACGCAGTATTTT. This encodes CASSIAVTDTQYF. Together with reference TRBV19 and TRBJ2-3, the CDR3 gives the full variable domain: DGGITQSPKYLFRKEGQNVTLSCEQNLNHDAMYWYRQDPGQGLRLIYYSQIVNDFQKGDIAEGYSVSREKKESFPLTVTSAQKNPTAFYLCASSIAVTDTQYFGPGTRLTVL.

In DNA form, the CDR3 reads TGCGCCAGCAGCCCATCAGGGGGAGGTTACCAAGAGACCCAGTACTTC. Translated: CASSPSGGGYQETQYF. The V gene is TRBV5-1, the J gene TRBJ2-5, with a tentative D call TRBD1 (7 bases). This CDR3 spans 16 amino acids. Looked up from germline, CDR1 is SGHRS and CDR2 is YFSETQ. V shed 4 bases and J shed 0 bases, with 16 bases lying between them.

The rearrangement links TRBV28 to TRBJ2-7; 12 nucleotides line up with TRBD2. CDR1 and CDR2 (germline): MDHEN, SYDVKM. After removal of 5 bases from V and 1 base from J, the junction contained 6 bases not matched to a gene. The CDR3 length is 16 residues. CDR3 DNA: TGTGCCAGCAGTCCTGTGACTAGCGGGGGATCCTACGAGCAGTACTTC. It encodes CASSPVTSGGSYEQYF.

This clone has more than one count but fewer than ten. This chain joins TRBV28 and TRBJ1-5; D perhaps matches TRBD1 (6 bases). Between the trimmed V and J ends, which lost 4 bases and 5 bases, there was a span of 12 bases. This CDR3 spans 14 amino acids. Germline V lookup: CDR1 MDHEN, CDR2 SYDVKM. The CDR3 is CASSWTVVHQPQHF. CDR3 in DNA: TGTGCCAGCAGTTGGACAGTTGTTCATCAGCCCCAGCATTTT.

This clone turned up a few times. V and J are TRBV4-1 and TRBJ2-4; 7 bases are shared with TRBD1. Per germline, CDR1 MGHRA and CDR2 YSYEKL. This CDR3 is built from 15 residues. The trim removed 3 bases at V and 3 bases at J, leaving 5 bases unmatched. CDR3 in DNA: TGCGCCAGCAGCCACCCGACAGGGAGCAAAAACATTCAGTACTTC. It codes for CASSHPTGSKNIQYF.